This TCR beta chain was identified during a study of T cell responses to AZD1222 COVID-19 vaccine. General observations from the study: Only 5 or 6 AZD1222 recipients tested seropositive at baseline. Clonal diversity was possibly underestimated; the donors were predominantly white British and more often female.

This table comes from immunoSEQ multiplex PCR, and its TCRdb copy is limited to in-frame clones, with some not included. The sample carries 150,000 to 180,000 clones, about nine tenths recorded once. By share, this clone ranks as medium-sized. Its antigen is still unknown. The CDR3 is 17 amino acids. Germline V gives CDR1 SGHVS, CDR2 FNYEAQ. V lost 5 bases to trimming and J lost 0 bases, with 17 bases between them. The chain recombines TRBV7-6 with TRBJ1-3; D unclear. This TCR was sampled from an adult in good health. The material sequenced was peripheral blood, taken on day 0 of AZD1222 vaccination. DNA for the CDR3: TGTGCCAGCAGCCAACAACCCGAATTAAGCTCTGGAAACACCATATATTTT. Amino acid sequence: CASSQQPELSSGNTIYF.